This section outlines one T cell receptor beta chain sequence together with its context. Patients at the Seattle site were enrolled during active infection and followed longitudinally. The record originates from a study of blood T cell repertoires in COVID-19. Study summary: COVID-19 samples from acute and convalescent phases originated in the United States, Italy and Spain.

CDR1 is SNHLY and CDR2 is FYNNEI in the germline V gene. V gave up 6 bases and J gave up 2 bases, with 9 bases separating them. The CDR3 runs 13 residues. Some clones are missing from TCRdb's copy, which holds only in-frame ones; the method was immunoSEQ multiplex PCR. The data contain roughly 200,000 clones, around 75% of them singletons. Specimen: peripheral blood. V gene TRBV2 combines with J gene TRBJ2-3; D not resolved. This TCR came from a woman between 35 and 50 years old with COVID-19, enrolled during active disease. The CDR3 spells CASRESFTDTQYF. The DNA for the CDR3 is TGTGCCAGCAGGGAGTCATTCACAGATACGCAGTATTTT.